Listed below are T cell receptor beta chains from one sample, sequenced in a study of control samples from healthy donors and cancer patients. Some clones are missing from TCRdb's copy, which holds only in-frame ones; the method was immunoSEQ multiplex PCR. The repertoire includes 100,000 to 150,000 clones, roughly 90% of them detected once, and under 2% sits in the top ten. Sequenced sample: blood. The receptor source for this set is a man aged 18 to 29 in good health. CDR3s include the opening cysteine and the closing phenylalanine or tryptophan. A D gene is named only where the DNA matches it firmly.

CDR3nt: TGTGCCAGCAGCTTTTATGGACAGAATGAAAAACTGTTTTTT
CDR3aa: CASSFYGQNEKLFF
j_gene: TRBJ1-4
v_gene: TRBV7-9
d_gene: .

CDR3nt: TGTGCCAGCAGCTGGAGTGACCCTGGAAACACCATATATTTT
CDR3aa: CASSWSDPGNTIYF
j_gene: TRBJ1-3
v_gene: TRBV4-2
d_gene: .

CDR3nt: TGTGCCAGTAGTACCCCTGGGGGAAAGCCTTACGAGCAGTACTTC
CDR3aa: CASSTPGGKPYEQYF
j_gene: TRBJ2-7
v_gene: TRBV19
d_gene: .

CDR3nt: TGTGCCAGCCGAAAGACTAATGAGCAGTTCTTC
CDR3aa: CASRKTNEQFF
j_gene: TRBJ2-1
v_gene: TRBV19
d_gene: .

CDR3nt: TGTGCCAGCAGTAAGCGGGCTTATAACTACGAGCAGTACTTC
CDR3aa: CASSKRAYNYEQYF
j_gene: TRBJ2-7
v_gene: TRBV28
d_gene: .

CDR3nt: TGTGCCAGCAGTTTACAGACAGGGGACTACGAGCAGTACTTC
CDR3aa: CASSLQTGDYEQYF
j_gene: TRBJ2-7
v_gene: TRBV27
d_gene: TRBD1

CDR3nt: TGCAGCGTTGAAGGTCAGGGACAGGGGGCTCTTAACTATGGCTACACCTTC
CDR3aa: CSVEGQGQGALNYGYTF
j_gene: TRBJ1-2
v_gene: TRBV29-1
d_gene: TRBD1

CDR3nt: TGTGCCAGCAGTTTGGGGGGCAGGACTAATGAAAAACTGTTTTTT
CDR3aa: CASSLGGRTNEKLFF
j_gene: TRBJ1-4
v_gene: TRBV28
d_gene: .

CDR3nt: TGCGCCAGCAGCCCCTATGGCGGCCGGGACAGTCGGGGCGAGCAGTACTTC
CDR3aa: CASSPYGGRDSRGEQYF
j_gene: TRBJ2-7
v_gene: TRBV5-1
d_gene: TRBD1

CDR3nt: TGTGCCAGCAGCCGCAGGGGGGATGGAGATACGCAGTATTTT
CDR3aa: CASSRRGDGDTQYF
j_gene: TRBJ2-3
v_gene: TRBV3-1/TRBV3-2
d_gene: .

CDR3nt: TGTGCCTGGTTATCGGGACTATCCTACGAGCAGTACTTC
CDR3aa: CAWLSGLSYEQYF
j_gene: TRBJ2-7
v_gene: TRBV30
d_gene: TRBD2

CDR3nt: TGTGCCAGCAGAGGGGGTAACTATGGCTACACCTTC
CDR3aa: CASRGGNYGYTF
j_gene: TRBJ1-2
v_gene: TRBV2
d_gene: .

CDR3nt: TGCAGCGTTGCGAGAATCACAGATACGCAGTATTTT
CDR3aa: CSVARITDTQYF
j_gene: TRBJ2-3
v_gene: TRBV29-1
d_gene: .

CDR3nt: TGTGCCACACACGAAAAACTAGCGGGAGACACCGGGGAGCTGTTTTTT
CDR3aa: CATHEKLAGDTGELFF
j_gene: TRBJ2-2
v_gene: TRBV21-1
d_gene: .

CDR3nt: TGTGCCAGCTCACCACCAAGGGGGGGCTACGAGCAGTACTTC
CDR3aa: CASSPPRGGYEQYF
j_gene: TRBJ2-7
v_gene: TRBV18
d_gene: .

CDR3nt: TGTGCCAGCAGTCTAACAGGGGTCGAGCAGTACTTC
CDR3aa: CASSLTGVEQYF
j_gene: TRBJ2-7
v_gene: TRBV14
d_gene: TRBD1